Sequencing of this T cell receptor beta chain was carried out in a study of blood T cells in healthy people across ages. The authors ran a second PCR of roughly 6 to 12 cycles using a sample-barcoded 5' primer and a J-beta primer mix. TCRdb fed the 5' RACE reads into MiXCR, producing one record per CDR3 protein. The sample lists hundreds of thousands of distinct CDR3 sequences; about 24% were seen once. The receptor's source is an older man in good health. Material: blood.

The CDR3 is CSARRRGSGTQYF. The CDR3 DNA reads TGCAGTGCTAGGAGACGCGGGAGTGGGACCCAGTACTTC. The rearrangement links TRBV20-1 to TRBJ2-5; 7 bases align to TRBD2. V was clipped by 3 bases and J by 7 bases; unmatched bases: 8. The CDR3 consists of 13 residues. Germline assignment: CDR1 DFQATT and CDR2 SNEGSKA (reference sequence).